Below, 22 T cell receptor beta chains from the same sample are listed, as sequenced in a study of somatic mutations in cytotoxic T cells in rheumatoid arthritis. The assay was immunoSEQ multiplex PCR, and TCRdb's table has in-frame clones only and misses some. Among 11,000 or so clones, over 65% were seen once, and the ten largest hold 11%. Sequencing input: CD8+ T cells sorted from blood. The receptor set was obtained from a woman aged 40 to 50 in good health.

The chain recombines TRBV30 with TRBJ1-5; D call uncertain. Germline V gene sequence: CDR1 GTSNPN, CDR2 SVGIG (reference sequence). Deletions cut 3 bases from V and 1 base from J, with 13 bases between. The CDR3 loop spans 15 amino acids. CDR3 loop: CAWRPDGPSNQPQHF. CDR3 bases: TGTGCCTGGAGACCCGATGGACCGAGCAATCAGCCCCAGCATTTT.

This chain uses TRBV6-1 with TRBJ2-7; tentative D call: TRBD2 (5 bases). Germline V gives CDR1 MNHNS, CDR2 SASEGT. Trimming removed 10 bases from V and 4 bases from J, with 14 bases in between. This CDR3 region has 12 residues. The CDR3 here is CATMYGVYEQYF. CDR3 in DNA: TGTGCCACCATGTACGGGGTATACGAGCAGTACTTC.

This chain links TRBV9 with TRBJ1-2; D is ambiguous. The CDR3 is made up of 12 amino acids. Trimming took 0 bases from V and 9 from J, leaving 9 bases between them. Germline values: CDR1 SGDLS, CDR2 YYNGEE. CDR3 nucleotide sequence: TGTGCCAGCAGCGTAGAGGGAGGGAGCTACACCTTC. It specifies CASSVEGGSYTF.

J is TRBJ2-5 and V is TRBV7-6; TRBD1 matches at 9 bases. The ends lost 3 bases at V and 1 base at J; junction bases unmatched: 6. Germline assignment: CDR1 SGHVS and CDR2 FNYEAQ. This CDR3 spans 16 amino acids. CDR3 residues: CASSFGQGSSQETQYF. DNA for the CDR3: TGTGCCAGCAGCTTTGGACAGGGGAGTAGCCAAGAGACCCAGTACTTC.

This clone is judged medium-sized. The chain has TRBV9 and TRBJ1-1, with unresolved D. Looked up from germline, CDR1 is SGDLS and CDR2 is YYNGEE. V lost 2 bases and J lost 4, with 12 bases in between. The CDR3 consists of 14 residues. The CDR3 here is CASSVEGGSTEAFF. The DNA for the CDR3 is TGTGCCAGCAGCGTTGAGGGAGGGAGCACTGAAGCTTTCTTT.

The chain carries TRBV7-9 and TRBJ2-3; D possibly corresponds to TRBD2 (7 bases). The V and J ends lost 6 bases and 2 bases respectively, with 12 bases between them. CDR3 length: 14 residues. The germline CDR1 and CDR2 sequences are SEHNR and FQNEAQ (reference sequence). The CDR3 region has the DNA TGTGCCAGCAGTCAGCGGGACACCACAGATACGCAGTATTTT. Translation: CASSQRDTTDTQYF.

This clone was counted once. The chain has TRBV2 and TRBJ1-3, with 8 bases matching TRBD1. This CDR3 region has 15 residues. The V and J ends lost 6 bases and 1 base, in that order; junction bases with no gene match: 5. The germline V gene has CDR1 SNHLY and CDR2 FYNNEI. The CDR3 loop is CASRTTGASGNTIYF. The CDR3, as DNA: TGTGCCAGCAGAACGACAGGGGCATCTGGAAACACCATATATTTT.

This clone was recorded once. The chain joins TRBV5-4 to TRBJ2-5; 10 positions agree with TRBD2. J was trimmed by 5 bases and V by 0 bases; bases with no gene match: 7. Germline V gene data show CDR1 as SGHNT and CDR2 as YYREEE (reference sequence). The CDR3 has 16 amino acids. The DNA of the CDR3 is TGTGCCAGCAGCTTGGGGAGCGGGGGGGCGCAGGAGACCCAGTACTTC. Protein product: CASSLGSGGAQETQYF.

The chain combines TRBV28 with TRBJ2-5, with D perhaps being TRBD1 or TRBD2 (5 bases each). The CDR3 has 17 amino acids. CDR1 is MDHEN and CDR2 is SYDVKM in the germline V gene. The V end lost 10 bases, the J end lost 0 bases, and 24 bases lay between the germline ends. CDR3 protein: CATLGTTFTIYQETQYF. The CDR3 bases are TGTGCCACCCTAGGGACCACCTTTACCATATACCAAGAGACCCAGTACTTC.

For the CDR3, the DNA is TGTGCCAGCAGCGTAGGAGGGGGACTAGCGGGCCATAGCTCCTACAATGAGCAGTTCTTC. Amino acids: CASSVGGGLAGHSSYNEQFF. The V gene is TRBV9, the J gene TRBJ2-1; TRBD2 aligns across 12 bases. With 0 bases clipped from V and 0 bases from J, the junction kept 10 bases outside the gene matches. Germline assignment: CDR1 SGDLS and CDR2 YYNGEE. This CDR3 comprises 20 residues.

The J gene is TRBJ1-1, the V gene TRBV6-6; D ambiguous. CDR1 and CDR2 (germline): MNHNY, SVGAGI (reference sequence). The CDR3 has 13 residues. Trimming pared 0 bases from V and 11 bases from J, leaving 13 bases between. CDR3 region: CASSYSEGPEAFF. CDR3 bases: TGTGCCAGCAGTTACTCGGAGGGCCCAGAGGCTTTCTTT.

The V gene is TRBV2, the J gene TRBJ1-5; 8 bases line up with TRBD1. J lost 3 bases, V lost 4 bases, and 5 bases had no gene match. There are 15 residues in the CDR3. Germline V gives CDR1 SNHLY, CDR2 FYNNEI. DNA for the CDR3: TGTGCCAGCAGTGTAGGACAGGGACCCAATCAGCCCCAGCATTTT. It is translated as CASSVGQGPNQPQHF. The variable domain in full, with the rest retrieved from reference TRBV2 and TRBJ1-5, is EPEVTQTPSHQVTQMGQEVILRCVPISNHLYFYWYRQILGQKVEFLVSFYNNEISEKSEIFDDQFSVERPDGSNFTLKIRSTKLEDSAMYFCASSVGQGPNQPQHFGDGTRLSIL.

The chain couples TRBV30 to TRBJ2-5, with D tentatively TRBD1 (6 bases). V lost 2 bases and J lost 1, with 20 bases in between. There are 17 residues in the CDR3. Germline values: CDR1 GTSNPN, CDR2 SVGIG (reference sequence). As DNA, the CDR3 is TGTGCCTGGAGTACTAGGGGCATAATACAGGGCCAAGAGACCCAGTACTTC. It codes for CAWSTRGIIQGQETQYF.

This clone showed up just a few times. The V and J genes are TRBV7-9 and TRBJ1-1, with a tentative D call TRBD1 (5 bases). Germline assignment: CDR1 SEHNR and CDR2 FQNEAQ (reference sequence). The CDR3 runs to 11 residues. The V end lost 3 bases, the J end lost 8 bases, and 7 bases lay between the germline ends. CDR3 loop: CASSLGTEAFF. CDR3 DNA sequence: TGTGCCAGCAGCTTGGGGACCGAAGCTTTCTTT.

This chain connects TRBV6-1 to TRBJ2-7, with 10 bases identical to TRBD2. The CDR3 contains 14 residues. Germline V gives CDR1 MNHNS, CDR2 SASEGT. The J segment lost 3 bases and the V segment lost 2 bases, leaving 1 base of the junction unmatched. CDR3 in amino acids: CASSESGGGYEQYV. In DNA form, the CDR3 reads TGTGCCAGCAGTGAAAGCGGGGGGGGCTACGAGCAGTACGTC.

The chain joins TRBV5-1 to TRBJ1-2; D not resolved. Trimming removed 4 bases at V and 4 bases at J, with 11 bases between. Per the germline V gene, CDR1 is SGHRS and CDR2 is YFSETQ. CDR3 length equals 13 residues. The CDR3 protein is CASSLGPPYGYTF. The CDR3 DNA follows: TGCGCCAGCAGCCTTGGACCGCCCTATGGCTACACCTTC.

V and J are TRBV29-1 and TRBJ2-1, with D maybe TRBD2 (6 bases). The CDR3 runs 11 residues. V was clipped by 8 bases and J by 9 bases, with 14 bases between them. The V gene's germline CDR1 is SQVTM and CDR2 ANQGSEA. CDR3 nucleotides: TGCAGCCCCCGGTCCGGGGGTGAGCAGTTCTTC. Residues: CSPRSGGEQFF.

The rearrangement links TRBV11-2 to TRBJ1-3; D not resolved. This CDR3 comprises 13 residues. The V and J ends lost 5 bases and 8 bases respectively, with 13 bases between them. Looked up from germline, CDR1 is SGHAT and CDR2 is FQNNGV. The CDR3 region is CASSVTTADTIYF. CDR3 DNA: TGTGCCAGCAGCGTAACAACGGCCGACACCATATATTTT. Full variable domain (rest looked up from reference TRBV11-2 and TRBJ1-3): EAGVAQSPRYKIIEKRQSVAFWCNPISGHATLYWYQQILGQGPKLLIQFQNNGVVDDSQLPKDRFSAERLKGVDSTLKIQPAKLEDSAVYLCASSVTTADTIYFGEGSWLTVV.

This clone was seen only a few times. The chain couples TRBV6-1 to TRBJ1-4; TRBD1 is a possible D gene (5 bases). The CDR3 extends over 13 amino acids. V lost 5 bases to trimming and J lost 8 bases, with 12 bases between them. CDR1 is MNHNS and CDR2 is SASEGT in the germline V gene. CDR3 bases: TGTGCCAGCAGTTCCCGACAGAGGGAAAAACTGTTTTTT. Amino acids: CASSSRQREKLFF.

CDR3 nucleotides: TGTGCCAGCAGCGCCGGGACGGGAGGCGTCACTGAAGCTTTCTTT. It is translated as CASSAGTGGVTEAFF. The chain couples TRBV6-5 to TRBJ1-1, with D maybe TRBD1 (5 bases). The V and J ends lost 6 bases and 4 bases respectively, with 18 bases between them. Looked up from germline, CDR1 is MNHEY and CDR2 is SVGAGI. This CDR3 is built from 15 residues.

This clone ranks as medium-sized. The rearrangement joins TRBV5-8 to TRBJ2-1, with 10 bases aligning to TRBD2. V was pared by 5 bases and J by 9 bases, with 8 bases of the junction left unmatched. This CDR3 has 14 amino acids. Germline CDR1 reads SGHTS; CDR2 reads YDEGEE. This chain's CDR3 is CASSIAGGGGEQFF. The CDR3 DNA follows: TGTGCCAGCAGTATAGCGGGAGGTGGGGGTGAGCAGTTCTTC.

The gene calls are TRBV14 and TRBJ2-7; D unresolved. The germline V gene has CDR1 SGHDN and CDR2 FVKESK. The CDR3 length is 17 residues. The ends were cut back, 0 bases at V and 0 bases at J, with 15 bases in the middle. CDR3 nucleotides: TGTGCCAGCAGCCAAGAGTACCCCTTTGAGAGCTCCTACGAGCAGTACTTC. Encoded protein: CASSQEYPFESSYEQYF.